This entry lists 18 T cell receptor beta chains sequenced from one sample in a study of cytomegalovirus exposure and HLA in healthy donors. The PCR made use of 60 Vbeta and 13 Jbeta primers. Libraries were prepared by immunoSEQ multiplex PCR; TCRdb keeps only in-frame clonotypes and omits some of them. Of about 160,000 clones listed, 80% are singletons. The sequenced sample was PBMCs. Receptors originate from a woman aged 45-60 years in good health and CMV-seronegative.

The chain combines TRBV14 with TRBJ1-2, with a weak D call TRBD1 (6 bases). V lost 0 bases, J lost 7 bases, and 12 bases lay in between. The CDR3 covers 14 residues. The germline V gene has CDR1 SGHDN and CDR2 FVKESK. The CDR3 nucleotides are TGTGCCAGCAGCCAAGATAGGTCAGGGGCTGGCTACACCTTC. This codes for CASSQDRSGAGYTF.

This chain connects TRBV5-1 to TRBJ2-7, with TRBD2 identical over 7 bases. CDR1 is SGHRS and CDR2 is YFSETQ in the germline V gene. The CDR3 runs to 14 residues. V gave up 5 bases and J gave up 3 bases; unmatched junction bases: 8. The CDR3 loop reads CASRERDGYYEQYF. CDR3 sequence (DNA): TGCGCCAGCAGAGAGCGGGACGGGTACTACGAGCAGTACTTC.

The J gene is TRBJ1-3, the V gene TRBV7-9, with 8 bases lining up with TRBD1. There are 17 residues in the CDR3. Germline V gene lookup returns CDR1 SEHNR and CDR2 FQNEAQ (reference sequence). Trimming at V came to 5 bases and at J to 0 bases, leaving 9 bases not matched to a gene. DNA of the CDR3: TGTGCCAGCAGCCGCCGAGGACAGGGAAGCTCTGGAAACACCATATATTTT. This codes for CASSRRGQGSSGNTIYF. The variable domain in full, completed from reference TRBV7-9 and TRBJ1-3, reads DTGVSQNPRHKITKRGQNVTFRCDPISEHNRLYWYRQTLGQGPEFLTYFQNEAQLEKSRLLSDRFSAERPKGSFSTLEIQRTEQGDSAMYLCASSRRGQGSSGNTIYFGEGSWLTVV.

The chain recombines TRBV11-3 with TRBJ1-1; D call uncertain. Trimming removed 5 bases at V and 4 bases at J, with 11 bases between. The CDR3 totals 13 residues. Germline CDR1 is SGHNT and CDR2 is YENEEA. The CDR3 DNA is TGTGCCAGCAGCGGGAGGGAGCTCACTGAAGCTTTCTTT. This gives the protein CASSGRELTEAFF. The full variable domain, with the rest looked up from reference TRBV11-3 and TRBJ1-1, is EAGVVQSPRYKIIEKKQPVAFWCNPISGHNTLYWYLQNLGQGPELLIRYENEEAVDDSQLPKDRFSAERLKGVDSTLKIQPAELGDSAVYLCASSGRELTEAFFGQGTRLTVV.

There are a few counts of this clone. One end of the junction does not line up with germline, which may come from a read error. The J gene is TRBJ2-3, the V gene TRBV7-7; possibly TRBD2 for D (5 bases). Per germline, CDR1 SSHAT and CDR2 FNYEAQ (reference sequence). The length of the CDR3 is 15 residues. The CDR3 is CASSLGELSTDTQYF. CDR3 bases: TGTGCTAGCAGCCTGGGAGAACTTTCCACAGATACGCAGTATTTT. Full variable domain (remainder filled in from reference TRBV7-7 and TRBJ2-3): GAGVSQSPRYKVTKRGQDVTLRCDPISSHATLYWYQQALGQGPEFLTYFNYEAQPDKSGLPSDRFSAERPEGSISTLTIQRTEQRDSAMYRCASSLGELSTDTQYFGPGTRLTVL.

The genes are TRBV5-4 and TRBJ2-7, with TRBD2 identical over 10 bases. The length of the CDR3 is 18 residues. Trimming took 2 bases from V and 6 from J; bases not matched to a gene: 17. Germline V gives CDR1 SGHNT, CDR2 YYREEE (reference sequence). The CDR3 DNA follows: TGTGCCAGCAGCTTTAAAACGAGCGGGGGGGCCATTCGAGGCGAGCAGTACTTC. This translates into CASSFKTSGGAIRGEQYF. The whole variable domain, remainder taken from reference TRBV5-4 and TRBJ2-7, is ETGVTQSPTHLIKTRGQQVTLRCSSQSGHNTVSWYQQALGQGPQFIFQYYREEENGRGNFPPRFSGLQFPNYSSELNVNALELDDSALYLCASSFKTSGGAIRGEQYFGPGTRLTVT.

The chain has TRBV9 and TRBJ2-7, with TRBD2 matching 13 bases. Germline V lookup: CDR1 SGDLS, CDR2 YYNGEE. J gave up 5 bases and V 4 bases, and 6 bases lay outside the gene matches. The CDR3 sequence is 15 residues long. CDR3 sequence (DNA): TGTGCCAGCAGCCTAACTAGCGGGGGGGCCAACGAGCAGTACTTC. Its translation: CASSLTSGGANEQYF.

This chain uses TRBV2 with TRBJ2-5, with TRBD1 matching 7 bases. The J call is uncertain, as TRBJ2-7 better fits the DNA end. The CDR3 covers 17 residues. Germline V CDR1 and CDR2: SNHLY, FYNNEI. Here the CDR3 reads CASSEAWLQGSSYEQYF. The CDR3 DNA reads TGTGCCAGCAGTGAAGCCTGGCTACAGGGGAGCTCCTACGAGCAGTACTTC.

This clone was found once. The chain's CDR3 is CASRTDRTGELFF. In DNA form, the CDR3 reads TGTGCCAGCAGGACAGATCGGACCGGGGAGCTGTTTTTT. The chain combines TRBV27 with TRBJ2-2, with D perhaps TRBD1 (5 bases). Germline CDR1 and CDR2: MNHEY and SMNVEV (reference sequence). CDR3 length: 13 amino acids. The V and J ends lost 6 bases and 5 bases respectively, with 10 bases between them.

The gene calls are TRBV7-6 and TRBJ2-1, with 11 bases fitting TRBD2. Germline V gene lookup returns CDR1 SGHVS and CDR2 FNYEAQ. The V segment lost 2 bases and the J segment 4 bases; nucleotides outside the gene matches: 4. This CDR3 has 16 amino acids. For the CDR3, the DNA is TGTGCCAGCAGCTTAACTAGCGGGGGCCTTTACAATGAGCAGTTCTTC. Its protein is CASSLTSGGLYNEQFF.

The V gene is TRBV5-5, the J gene TRBJ2-2; D call uncertain. Trimming stripped 4 bases from V and 0 bases from J, with 10 bases between. CDR1 and CDR2 from the germline V gene are SGHKS and YYEKEE (reference sequence). CDR3 length: 15 amino acids. Written as DNA, the CDR3 is TGTGCCAGCAGCGAGACACAGACGAACACCGGGGAGCTGTTTTTT. Amino acids: CASSETQTNTGELFF.

This clone has more than one count but fewer than ten. The chain carries TRBV6-1 and TRBJ1-4; unclear D gene. Per germline, CDR1 MNHNS and CDR2 SASEGT. Trimming removed 3 bases at V and 4 bases at J, with 9 bases between. The CDR3 spans 14 residues. DNA of the CDR3: TGTGCCAGCAGTGACGATCCGGGTAATGAAAAACTGTTTTTT. Its protein product is CASSDDPGNEKLFF.

The chain carries TRBV6-5 and TRBJ2-5, with 9 bases identical to TRBD1. Near its end, the DNA agrees better with TRBJ2-7, so the J call may be wrong. CDR1 and CDR2 from the germline V gene are MNHEY and SVGAGI. There are 14 residues in the CDR3. CDR3 sequence (DNA): TGTGCCAGCACCCTGACAGGGGGCTCCTACGAGCAGTACTTC. This gives the protein CASTLTGGSYEQYF.

The chain uses TRBV11-2 and TRBJ2-5; TRBD1 matches at 7 bases. Germline trimming cut 4 bases from V and 4 bases from J; bases unmatched to any gene: 12. The CDR3 has 16 amino acids. Germline CDR1 reads SGHAT; CDR2 reads FQNNGV. CDR3 sequence reads: CASSSRPQGVGETQYF. CDR3 bases: TGTGCCAGCAGCTCCCGACCCCAGGGGGTGGGAGAGACCCAGTACTTC.

J is TRBJ2-7 and V is TRBV11-3; unclear D gene. CDR3 length equals 14 residues. Trimming removed 5 bases at V and 3 bases at J, with 14 bases between. Germline CDR1 SGHNT, CDR2 YENEEA. The CDR3 bases are TGTGCCAGCAGCCGAAGTCCGATAGACTACGAGCAGTACTTC. It is translated as CASSRSPIDYEQYF.

This rearrangement joins TRBV9 to TRBJ2-7, with TRBD1 identical over 8 bases. CDR3 length: 15 residues. Germline CDR1 and CDR2: SGDLS and YYNGEE. After removal of 0 bases from V and 2 bases from J, the junction contained 4 bases not matched to a gene. The CDR3 sequence is CASSVGQGSPYEQYF. The CDR3 coding sequence is TGTGCCAGCAGCGTAGGACAGGGGAGCCCCTACGAGCAGTACTTC.

This clone has just one count. The chain employs TRBV5-1 and TRBJ2-7, with 11 bases that match TRBD1. Germline V gives CDR1 SGHRS, CDR2 YFSETQ. The CDR3 runs to 15 residues. Trimming took 4 bases from V and 7 from J; bases not matched to a gene: 10. The CDR3 loop reads CASSPGQGGPTEQYF. CDR3 nucleotide sequence: TGCGCCAGCAGCCCGGGACAGGGGGGACCTACGGAGCAGTACTTC.

The chain links TRBV18 to TRBJ2-5, with 7 bases identical to TRBD2. After removal of 3 bases from V and 4 bases from J, the junction contained 5 bases not matched to a gene. Per the germline V gene, CDR1 is KGHSH and CDR2 is LQKENI. The CDR3 is made up of 14 amino acids. In DNA form, the CDR3 reads TGTGCCAGCTCACCCGTGGGAGGGTCAGAGACCCAGTACTTC. It translates to CASSPVGGSETQYF.